This is a list of T cell receptor beta chains from one sample in a study of identical twins. TCRdb re-called the 5' RACE reads with MiXCR, one entry per CDR3 protein. The sample holds hundreds of thousands of distinct CDR3 sequences, roughly 6% seen once. The sequenced material came from naive T cells sorted from blood. The source is a man younger than 35 in good health. CDR3s include the opening cysteine and the closing phenylalanine or tryptophan. Each record gives: CDR3 length, clone size, J gene, V gene, D gene, CDR3 DNA, CDR3 protein. A D gene is named only where the DNA matches it firmly. Expanded clones get a size class; other rows say once, few or many, or leave the size out.

14,NA,TRBJ2-7,TRBV6-1,TRBD1,TGTGCCAGCAGAAGACAGGGGGGGACCTACGAGCAGTACTTC,CASRRQGGTYEQYF
15,NA,TRBJ2-7,TRBV27,NA,TGTGCCAGCAGTTTAGTCGCCCACGGGGCCTACGAGCAGTACTTC,CASSLVAHGAYEQYF
13,few,TRBJ2-6,TRBV6-5,NA,TGTGCCAGCGTTGGGACACTTCCCAACGTCCTGACTTTC,CASVGTLPNVLTF
14,many,TRBJ2-1,TRBV11-3,NA,TGTGCCAGCAGCTCTAGGGAAAGATACAATGAGCAGTTCTTC,CASSSRERYNEQFF
11,NA,TRBJ1-2,TRBV6-1,NA,TGTGCCAGCGACGGAACCTATGGCTACACCTTC,CASDGTYGYTF
16,few,TRBJ2-2,TRBV20-1,NA,TGCAGTGCTAGAGATTTTTCGACACCGAACACCGGGGAGCTGTTTTTT,CSARDFSTPNTGELFF
13,NA,TRBJ2-5,TRBV7-2,NA,TGTGCCAGCAGCTTAGCAAGTAAAGAGACCCAGTACTTC,CASSLASKETQYF
16,many,TRBJ1-6,TRBV15,NA,TGTGCCACCAGCAGGGAGGGGGGGTCCTATAATTCACCCCTCCACTTT,CATSREGGSYNSPLHF
18,many,TRBJ1-6,TRBV10-2,NA,TGCGCCAGCAGTGAGTTGAGGGGAGTGAGCTCCTATAATTCACCCCTCCACTTT,CASSELRGVSSYNSPLHF
15,many,TRBJ2-1,TRBV7-9,TRBD2,TGTGCCAGCGGATTTCTAGCGGGAGACAGCAATGAGCAGTTCTTC,CASGFLAGDSNEQFF
15,many,TRBJ2-7,TRBV7-9,NA,TGTGCCAGCAGCCCTAATGGGGGCTTCTCCTACGAGCAGTACTTC,CASSPNGGFSYEQYF
13,few,TRBJ2-5,TRBV20-1,TRBD2,TGCAGTGCTTTCGTAGCGGGCCAAGAGACCCAGTACTTC,CSAFVAGQETQYF
15,many,TRBJ2-5,TRBV5-1,TRBD2,TGCGCCAGCAGCGTTTTCCGCGGGGGTCAGGAGACCCAGTACTTC,CASSVFRGGQETQYF
15,many,TRBJ2-1,TRBV5-1,TRBD2,TGCGCCAGCAGCCCACCGGGACTAGACTACAATGAGCAGTTCTTC,CASSPPGLDYNEQFF
14,many,TRBJ1-4,TRBV6-1,TRBD1,TGTGCCAGCCGGACCGGGACAGCCCCCGAAAAACTGTTTTTT,CASRTGTAPEKLFF
13,many,TRBJ2-5,TRBV20-1,NA,TGCAGTGCTCGTCGACCCGGAGGGGAGACCCAGTACTTC,CSARRPGGETQYF
13,many,TRBJ1-1,TRBV9,NA,TGTGCCAGCAGCGCCACCCCGAACACTGAAGCTTTCTTT,CASSATPNTEAFF
13,NA,TRBJ2-3,TRBV29-1,TRBD2,TGCAGCGTTGGGGGACTAGCCCTCGATACGCAGTATTTT,CSVGGLALDTQYF
15,NA,TRBJ2-1,TRBV11-3,TRBD1,TGTGCCAGCAGCTCGTCCAGGGGGCGTGACAATGAGCAGTTCTTC,CASSSSRGRDNEQFF
14,many,TRBJ2-5,TRBV27,NA,TGTGCCAGCAGTCTAAGACACACCCAAGAGACCCAGTACTTC,CASSLRHTQETQYF
15,NA,TRBJ2-1,TRBV4-2,NA,TGTGCCAGCAGCCTTAGGTTTTCCAGCGGGAATGAGCAGTTCTTC,CASSLRFSSGNEQFF
16,many,TRBJ1-5,TRBV6-5,TRBD1,TGTGCCAGCAGTTACCCCGGACAGGGGGCAGTTCAGCCCCAGCATTTT,CASSYPGQGAVQPQHF
14,few,TRBJ2-5,TRBV28,NA,TGTGCCAGCAGTTCGAAGGGGGGGGAAGAGACCCAGTACTTC,CASSSKGGEETQYF
14,many,TRBJ1-1,TRBV29-1,NA,TGCAGCGTTGAAGAAAAGGTGACGATGCCTGAAGCTTTCTTT,CSVEEKVTMPEAFF
15,few,TRBJ1-1,TRBV6-1,NA,TGTGCCAGCAGTGAACAGGGAACCATGAACACTGAAGCTTTCTTT,CASSEQGTMNTEAFF
14,many,TRBJ2-1,TRBV5-1,TRBD1,TGCGCCAGCAGCTCCCGACAGGGCAGCAATGAGCAGTTCTTC,CASSSRQGSNEQFF
15,many,TRBJ1-1,TRBV6-1,NA,TGTGCCAGCAGCCGGGGAGGGAGGGAAGGGACTGAAGCTTTCTTT,CASSRGGREGTEAFF
13,many,TRBJ2-3,TRBV20-1,NA,TGCAGTGCTAGCGGGATTGTCGCAGATACGCAGTATTTT,CSASGIVADTQYF
14,NA,TRBJ2-3,TRBV28,TRBD2,TGTGCCAGCAGGGTAGCGGGAGTCACAGATACGCAGTATTTT,CASRVAGVTDTQYF
15,few,TRBJ2-3,TRBV6-2/TRBV6-3,TRBD1,TGTGCCAGCAGCCCCCAGGGACAGGTCACAGATACGCAGTATTTT,CASSPQGQVTDTQYF
12,NA,TRBJ2-1,TRBV30,TRBD2,TGTGCCTGGAGTCACGTAGCGGGAGAGCAGTTCTTC,CAWSHVAGEQFF
12,many,TRBJ2-2,TRBV4-1,NA,TGCGCCAGCAGCCAAGAGGGCGGGGAGCTGTTTTTT,CASSQEGGELFF
15,NA,TRBJ2-1,TRBV5-4,TRBD2,TGTGCCAGCAGCTTGGAGCGGGGCTCCTACAATGAGCAGTTCTTC,CASSLERGSYNEQFF
16,few,TRBJ2-7,TRBV27,TRBD2,TGTGCCAGCAGTCCGGGACTAGCGGGGGTATCCTACGAGCAGTACTTC,CASSPGLAGVSYEQYF
13,many,TRBJ2-7,TRBV6-2/TRBV6-3,NA,TGTGCCAGCAGTATCGAGCGGAAATACGAGCAGTACTTC,CASSIERKYEQYF
14,few,TRBJ1-1,TRBV29-1,TRBD1,TGCAGCGTTGACTGGACAGGGATGAACACTGAAGCTTTCTTT,CSVDWTGMNTEAFF
15,many,TRBJ2-7,TRBV4-2,NA,TGTGCCAGCAGCCAAGAGAACGTGGGATTGAACGAGCAGTACTTC,CASSQENVGLNEQYF
15,many,TRBJ2-7,TRBV27,TRBD2,TGTGCCAGCAGTATCATAGCGGGAGGGCCTCGCGAGCAGTACTTC,CASSIIAGGPREQYF
15,few,TRBJ1-4,TRBV7-9,NA,TGTGCCAGCAAGGGGTCAGGCACCACTAATGAAAAACTGTTTTTT,CASKGSGTTNEKLFF
13,many,TRBJ1-2,TRBV25-1,NA,TGTGCCAGCAGTACGGGGACTTATTATGGCTACACCTTC,CASSTGTYYGYTF